The 26 T cell receptor beta chains presented below share a single source sample, sequenced in a study of blood T cell repertoires in COVID-19. The data were produced by immunoSEQ multiplex PCR, yet TCRdb's version contains in-frame clones alone and is incomplete. The data show 150,000 to 170,000 clones, 70% to 85% seen once. Sequences were obtained from peripheral blood. The receptor set was obtained from a man between 60 and 75 years old with COVID-19, enrolled during active disease.

This chain connects TRBV11-2 to TRBJ2-7; 11 bases map to TRBD2. CDR1 and CDR2 (germline): SGHAT, FQNNGV. CDR3 length: 17 residues. Germline trimming cut 2 bases from V and 3 bases from J; bases unmatched to any gene: 9. The CDR3 bases are TGTGCCAGCAGCTTACGTCTAGCGGGGGGTCCCTTCTACGAGCAGTACTTC. It codes for CASSLRLAGGPFYEQYF.

The CDR3 sequence: CASRTTGGGDTEAFF. CDR3 bases: TGTGCCAGCAGGACCACAGGGGGTGGGGACACTGAAGCTTTCTTT. The chain carries TRBV6-5 and TRBJ1-1; 8 bases are a match to TRBD1. Losses at the gene ends were 6 bases for V and 3 bases for J; bases not matched to a gene: 9. The CDR3 has 15 residues. Germline V lookup: CDR1 MNHEY, CDR2 SVGAGI.

The chain recombines TRBV3-1 (or the pseudogene TRBV3-2) with TRBJ2-5; D unresolved. Trimming stripped 1 base from V and 7 bases from J, with 7 bases between. This CDR3 comprises 12 residues. Germline loops: CDR1 LGHDT, CDR2 YNNKEL (reference sequence). The CDR3 DNA sequence: TGTGCCAGCAGCCAAGGCGGCGGGACCCAGTACTTC. Protein sequence: CASSQGGGTQYF.

This clone is a singleton in its sample. The rearrangement uses TRBV29-1 and TRBJ1-2, with D possibly TRBD1 on 5 matching bases. Trimming took 7 bases from V and 3 from J, leaving 18 bases between them. The CDR3 covers 14 residues. Germline V lookup: CDR1 SQVTM, CDR2 ANQGSEA. The CDR3 region is CSAVGGEGYYGYTF. The CDR3, as DNA: TGCAGCGCCGTGGGGGGTGAGGGATACTATGGCTACACCTTC.

For the CDR3, the DNA is TGTGCCAGCACTCGGGACAGGGGAAACAATGAGCAGTTCTTC. Its protein is CASTRDRGNNEQFF. The rearrangement links TRBV5-5 to TRBJ2-1; 10 positions agree with TRBD1. CDR1 SGHKS and CDR2 YYEKEE come from the germline V gene (reference sequence). The ends lost 6 bases at V and 5 bases at J; junction bases unmatched: 5. This CDR3 is built from 14 residues.

The chain carries TRBV18 and TRBJ2-4, with 7 nucleotides matching TRBD1. The trim removed 1 base at V and 1 base at J, leaving 7 bases unmatched. The CDR3 totals 17 residues. From germline, CDR1 is KGHSH and CDR2 LQKENI. In nucleotides, the CDR3 is TGTGCCAGCTCACCACTAGGGACAGCCTTGGCCAAAAACATTCAGTACTTC. Translated: CASSPLGTALAKNIQYF.

This clone occurred once. V and J are TRBV30 and TRBJ1-1; 7 positions agree with TRBD1. CDR3 size: 12 residues. Trimming removed 2 bases from V and 8 bases from J; junction bases left unmatched: 5. The V gene's germline CDR1 is GTSNPN and CDR2 SVGIG (reference sequence). CDR3: CAWSQQGSEAFF. CDR3 DNA sequence: TGTGCCTGGAGTCAACAGGGGTCCGAAGCTTTCTTT.

V gene TRBV18 combines with J gene TRBJ1-2; the D is unclear. Germline values: CDR1 KGHSH, CDR2 LQKENI. V dropped 2 bases and J dropped 6 bases, with 10 bases sitting between them. The length of the CDR3 is 13 residues. The DNA of the CDR3 is TGTGCCAGCTCACCAAAAACAGTCGATGGCTACACCTTC. Residues: CASSPKTVDGYTF.

The rearrangement joins TRBV18 to TRBJ1-1, with 7 bases lining up with TRBD1. The junction had 7 bases not matched to a gene; V was cut back by 5 bases and J by 1 base. This CDR3 is 15 amino acids long. The germline CDR1 and CDR2 sequences are KGHSH and LQKENI. The CDR3 sequence is CASSSAGTANTEAFF. The CDR3 nucleotides are TGTGCCAGCTCATCAGCCGGGACAGCGAACACTGAAGCTTTCTTT.

The chain uses TRBV7-6 and TRBJ2-3; the D is unclear. CDR3 length: 15 residues. Trimming took 1 base from V and 4 from J, leaving 12 bases between them. The germline CDR1 and CDR2 sequences are SGHVS and FNYEAQ. CDR3 DNA: TGTGCCAGCAGCTTAGTTGTTAGTCGTCCAGATACGCAGTATTTT. Amino acids: CASSLVVSRPDTQYF. The variable domain in full, with the rest retrieved from reference TRBV7-6 and TRBJ2-3, is GAGVSQSPRYKVTKRGQDVALRCDPISGHVSLYWYRQALGQGPEFLTYFNYEAQQDKSGLPNDRFSAERPEGSISTLTIQRTEQRDSAMYRCASSLVVSRPDTQYFGPGTRLTVL.

The chain has TRBV6-6 and TRBJ2-5; 7 nucleotides align to TRBD1. Germline V lookup: CDR1 MNHNY, CDR2 SVGAGI (reference sequence). J gave up 4 bases and V 0 bases, and 5 bases lay outside the gene matches. There are 15 residues in the CDR3. CDR3 coding DNA: TGTGCCAGCAGTTACTCGCCAGGGGGTCGAGAGACCCAGTACTTC. Amino acids: CASSYSPGGRETQYF.

CDR3 sequence reads: CASRRGGLYGYTF. The CDR3 DNA follows: TGTGCCAGCCGTCGGGGGGGGCTCTATGGCTACACCTTC. This chain links TRBV12-3 or TRBV12-4 with TRBJ1-2; weak D call: TRBD1 (6 bases). The V and J ends lost 8 bases and 4 bases respectively, with 14 bases between them. This CDR3 is 13 amino acids long.

The CDR3 DNA follows: TGTGCCAGTAGTACCCCCTATTCGTTCTTATATGGCTACACCTTC. The encoded protein is CASSTPYSFLYGYTF. The chain joins TRBV19 to TRBJ1-2; the D is unclear. The V gene lost 4 bases and the J gene lost 5 bases, with 17 bases spanning the gap. Germline CDR1 is LNHDA and CDR2 is SQIVND (reference sequence). The length of the CDR3 is 15 residues.

This clone came up once. The CDR3 DNA sequence: TGTGCCAGCAGCCCAGGGGGCGGGCGGAGCAATCAGCCCCAGCATTTT. It specifies CASSPGGGRSNQPQHF. The J gene is TRBJ1-5, the V gene TRBV7-9; 8 nucleotides align to TRBD1. The CDR3 runs to 16 residues. The V and J ends lost 5 bases and 1 base, in that order; junction bases with no gene match: 7. Germline CDR1 is SEHNR and CDR2 is FQNEAQ (reference sequence). The entire variable domain, with the rest obtained from reference TRBV7-9 and TRBJ1-5, is as follows: DTGVSQNPRHKITKRGQNVTFRCDPISEHNRLYWYRQTLGQGPEFLTYFQNEAQLEKSRLLSDRFSAERPKGSFSTLEIQRTEQGDSAMYLCASSPGGGRSNQPQHFGDGTRLSIL.

This chain uses TRBV4-3 with TRBJ2-3, with TRBD2 matching over 7 bases. The CDR3 has 15 amino acids. V shed 0 bases, J shed 4 bases, and the junction held 4 bases outside the gene matches. Germline CDR1 and CDR2: LGHNA and YSLEER. In DNA form, the CDR3 reads TGCGCCAGCAGCCAAGATAGACTAGCCGCAGATACGCAGTATTTT. It codes for CASSQDRLAADTQYF.

This sequence joins TRBV5-4 and TRBJ1-4, with D maybe TRBD1 (6 bases). Germline CDR1 and CDR2: SGHNT and YYREEE (reference sequence). The CDR3 spans 13 residues. Trimming stripped 5 bases from V and 5 bases from J, with 10 bases between. The CDR3: CASSSGTNEKLFF. CDR3 nucleotide sequence: TGTGCCAGCAGTTCCGGGACAAATGAAAAACTGTTTTTT.

The CDR3 nucleotides read TGTGTCATAGCGGACTCCTACAATGAGCAGTTCTTC. Translation: CVIADSYNEQFF. The J gene is TRBJ2-1, the V gene TRBV12-3 or TRBV12-4; D might be TRBD2 (6 bases). The CDR3 runs to 12 residues.

The chain employs TRBV7-2 and TRBJ2-4; TRBD1 is a possible D gene (5 bases). Germline CDR1 and CDR2: SGHTA and FQGNSA. V was cut by 5 bases and J by 0 bases, with 14 bases left in between. This CDR3 region has 16 residues. The CDR3, as DNA: TGTGCCAGCAGCCGGACACGTGCCGTAGCCAAAAACATTCAGTACTTC. Its protein is CASSRTRAVAKNIQYF.

The count of this clone is one. The rearrangement joins TRBV6-5 to TRBJ1-1, with a tentative D call TRBD1 (5 bases). Germline lookup yields CDR1 MNHEY and CDR2 SVGAGI. The CDR3 runs to 15 residues. Trimming left V 0 bases short and J 1 base short, with 9 bases between. The CDR3 nucleotides read TGTGCCAGCAGTTACTCAGGAGGGGCGAACACTGAAGCTTTCTTT. Protein sequence: CASSYSGGANTEAFF.

This chain links TRBV9 with TRBJ1-2; D is uncertain. Germline values: CDR1 SGDLS, CDR2 YYNGEE. Trimming took 3 bases from V and 2 from J, leaving 5 bases between them. This CDR3 has 12 amino acids. The CDR3 spells CASSDRNYGYTF. CDR3 bases: TGTGCCAGCAGCGACAGAAACTATGGCTACACCTTC.

Comment on this clone: Its ends do not fully match the called genes, so a read error is possible. The chain couples TRBV7-7 to TRBJ2-5; TRBD1 aligns across 7 bases. CDR1 SSHAT and CDR2 FNYEAQ come from the germline V gene (reference sequence). The CDR3 contains 13 residues. The CDR3, as DNA: TGTGCTAGCAGTCGTGACAGGGCGGAGACCCAGTACTTC. Translated: CASSRDRAETQYF.

The CDR3 bases are TGTGCCAGTAGAAGCCGACAGGCAGATAGTTCACCCCTCCACTTT. It specifies CASRSRQADSSPLHF. The rearrangement links TRBV19 to TRBJ1-6; D perhaps matches TRBD1 (6 bases). Trimming removed 6 bases at V and 9 bases at J, with 18 bases between. CDR3 length: 15 residues. The germline V gene encodes CDR1 LNHDA and CDR2 SQIVND (reference sequence).

The chain joins TRBV7-9 to TRBJ1-2, with D maybe TRBD1 (5 bases). The germline CDR1 and CDR2 sequences are SEHNR and FQNEAQ (reference sequence). Trimming pared 1 base from V and 4 bases from J, leaving 7 bases between. The CDR3 is 13 residues long. CDR3 amino acids: CASSLGGAYGYTF. The CDR3 coding sequence is TGTGCCAGCAGCTTAGGGGGCGCCTATGGCTACACCTTC. The complete variable domain, with remaining parts taken from reference TRBV7-9 and TRBJ1-2, reads DTGVSQNPRHKITKRGQNVTFRCDPISEHNRLYWYRQTLGQGPEFLTYFQNEAQLEKSRLLSDRFSAERPKGSFSTLEIQRTEQGDSAMYLCASSLGGAYGYTFGSGTRLTVV.

This chain uses TRBV5-1 with TRBJ2-7; TRBD2 might be the D (6 bases). From germline, CDR1 is SGHRS and CDR2 YFSETQ. Trimming cost V 1 base and J 5 bases, with 19 bases left between them. This CDR3 has 16 residues. CDR3 sequence reads: CASSLPLPGDGDEQYF. The DNA of the CDR3 is TGCGCCAGCAGCTTGCCCCTCCCGGGGGATGGGGACGAGCAGTACTTC.

The sample holds one count of this clone. The gene calls are TRBV7-3 and TRBJ2-2; D might be TRBD2 (6 bases). Germline values: CDR1 SGHTA, CDR2 FQGTGA. V gave up 6 bases and J gave up 4 bases, with 15 bases separating them. There are 15 residues in the CDR3. The CDR3 sequence: CASSSAQGGTGELFF. For the CDR3, the DNA is TGTGCCAGCAGTTCGGCCCAGGGAGGCACCGGGGAGCTGTTTTTT.

The chain combines TRBV18 with TRBJ1-1; the D is unclear. The V end lost 3 bases, the J end lost 2 bases, and 10 bases lay between the germline ends. The CDR3 runs 14 residues. Germline V lookup: CDR1 KGHSH, CDR2 LQKENI. The CDR3 DNA is TGTGCCAGCTCACCGTTAGGAGCAAACACTGAAGCTTTCTTT. Translation: CASSPLGANTEAFF.